This T cell receptor beta chain was recorded in a study of T cells in Graves' hyperthyroidism and ophthalmopathy. Amplified TCR beta CDR3 regions derived from RNA transcripts. When the TCR CDR3 underwent first-round RT-PCR, the HTBI primer set was used. TCRdb redid the calling of the multiplex PCR reads with MiXCR, one entry per CDR3 protein. The sample records 650,000 to 750,000 distinct CDR3 sequences, about 15% being singletons. These patients, aged 18 to 65, had recently diagnosed hyperthyroidism lasting under 2 months. Clinical symptoms, serum thyroxine and TRAb, thyroid ultrasound and orbital computed tomography were used for the diagnoses. Germline trimming cut 8 bases from V and 5 bases from J; bases unmatched to any gene: 14. The length of the CDR3 is 15 residues. CDR1 is LGHDT, CDR2 YNNKEL, per germline (reference sequence). With regard to this clonotype: Its antigen is still unknown.

General study findings and limits: Blood held most thyroid clonotypes expanded above 0.001 frequency. Onset of ophthalmopathy came a median roughly 6.5 months after the model predicted it.

Material for sequencing was blood. The clonotype comes from a young woman with Graves' hyperthyroidism. The chain combines TRBV3-1 with TRBJ2-5, with 7 positions matching TRBD2. The CDR3 spells CASCTGAGALETQYF. The CDR3 region has the DNA TGTGCCAGCTGTACGGGCGCGGGAGCGCTCGAGACCCAGTACTTC.